This T cell receptor (beta chain) was captured in a study of blood T cell repertoires in COVID-19 (TCRdb year 2020). Regarding the study in general: Collaborator samples came from the United States, Italy and Spain and covered acute and convalescent phases of COVID-19. Subjects who had been exposed to COVID-19, were actively infected with it, or had recovered from it provided the deeply sampled blood TCRbeta repertoires that made up the dataset. The repertoires were released in a freely available public database meant as a resource for research on the immune response to SARS-CoV-2. The material from the prospective study consisted of cDNA or gDNA derived from T cells, B-cell-depleted T cells, or PBMCs. Samples came from the ongoing ImmuneRACE study (first 160 participants) plus 1,254 subjects from 6 global collaborators. Where available, HLA class I and class II types were obtained from metadata supplied by the sample provider rather than from assay-based typing. The sample metadata nearly always contained a de-identified subject ID, COVID-19 status, age in years and sex.

The paper's findings and limits, for the study overall: How much clinical and demographic metadata was included differed by source and by participant, and the metadata was provided uncurated.

In the prospective study, participants were roughly 18 to 100 years old, resided in fewer than 25 geographic areas of the United States, and were enrolled through a virtual design. In the prospective study, cohorts were assigned on the basis of participant-reported clinical history obtained from a screening survey and a study questionnaire. Exposed participants had been in contact, within 2 weeks of entering the study, with a person who had a PCR-confirmed or clinician-diagnosed case of COVID-19. Each participant in the prospective study had whole blood, serum and a nasopharyngeal or oropharyngeal swab collected by mobile phlebotomists. Over an approximately 2-month period, participants in the prospective study had the option of providing additional blood draws and questionnaires. Prospective study blood samples were shipped either frozen or at room temperature before DNA extraction. CDR1 and CDR2 are read off the germline V gene (reference sequence) as SGHNT and YYREEE. The CDR3 covers 17 residues, taking in both the cysteine and the phenylalanine. This entry keeps only the CDR3 DNA: 51 bases, framed from base 1. The germline V end is reduced by 0 bases and the J end by 0 bases; junction bases left unmatched: 9.

TCRbeta CDR3 regions were amplified from genomic DNA using the immunoSEQ Assay, a bias-controlled multiplex PCR. On the study's bioinformatics: Nucleated cell counts per sample were estimated from amplification of reference gene primers within the assay. To quantify the absolute abundance of each unique TCRbeta CDR3 rearrangement, sequence reads were collapsed and filtered. Productive Simpson clonality was computed per sample as the square root of Simpson's diversity index over productive rearrangements. TCRdb's version of the immuneACCESS table is confined to in-frame rearrangements and falls short of the full clone set. An unresolved V gene accounts for under half of the shortfall where checked; the remainder is of unknown origin. V and J calls and clone size follow that table, whereas D and trimming were derived from the DNA. The table for this sample lists around 160,000 clones; roughly 87% of them were counted only once. The leading ten clones occupy about 4.1% of the sample.

Comments on this clone: The target of this receptor is not known. The input lacks base qualities; no much larger clone sits a single base away.

Specimen: PBMCs or T cells enriched from blood (not recorded which). Recombination joined TRBV5-4 with TRBJ2-7; 7 middle bases align to TRBD1. The sequence was obtained from a woman between 35 and 50 years old who had been exposed to COVID-19. The DNA sequence is as follows: TGTGCCAGCAGCTTGGGACAGGGTTCTCGGGTCTCCTACGAGCAGTACTTC. This translates into CASSLGQGSRVSYEQYF.